This is a list of T cell receptor beta chains from one sample in a study of a mutant IDH1 vaccine in newly diagnosed glioma. What these receptors recognize is not known. Here immunoSEQ multiplex PCR was the method, and the copy in TCRdb shows in-frame clones only, minus some. The sample records some 27,000 clones, roughly 80% being singletons. Sequenced material: PBMCs, taken from a glioma patient whose treatment included an IDH1 peptide vaccine. These receptors all come from a woman in her 30s with glioma. Both conserved end residues are part of each CDR3. Expanded clones are given a class, and other clones once, few, many or no size at all.

j_call v_call clone_size cdr3_aa
TRBJ1-1 TRBV6-5 few CASTPGGLNTEAFF
TRBJ2-7 TRBV18 few CASSPLPGQGRAYEQYF
TRBJ2-3 TRBV13 - CASSLGSGVYTQYF
TRBJ1-5 TRBV2 - CASSSDRGKNQPQHF
TRBJ1-4 TRBV7-8 - CASSPRDRGGEEKLFF
TRBJ2-7 TRBV2 - CASRGDGGEQYF
TRBJ2-5 TRBV30 - CAWSTGTSGGARRGRWETQYF
TRBJ2-1 TRBV30 - CALQEGAYNEQFF
TRBJ2-3 TRBV10-3 - CAISESRQGTDTQYF
TRBJ1-1 TRBV2 medium-sized CASDPGQVLKGAFF
TRBJ2-4 TRBV7-9 medium-sized CASSFHGGRTKNIQYF
TRBJ1-2 TRBV7-6 - CASSLAGGGYTF
TRBJ2-5 TRBV5-4 - CASSSTGHQETQYF
TRBJ2-7 TRBV5-4 - CASSQLAGTAYEQYF
TRBJ1-1 TRBV2 - CASSETPPRQVNTEAFF
TRBJ2-7 TRBV4-1 - CASSQRQGAYEQYF
TRBJ1-2 TRBV5-1 - CASRGGQGRGYTF
TRBJ2-1 TRBV7-9 - CASSPTSGGADEQFF
TRBJ2-7 TRBV7-9 - CASSSPQGADYEQYF
TRBJ2-7 TRBV9 - CASSVEGDEQYF
TRBJ2-5 TRBV2 - CAIEGLAGEETQYF
TRBJ2-1 TRBV30 once CAWNQDPSSYNEQFF